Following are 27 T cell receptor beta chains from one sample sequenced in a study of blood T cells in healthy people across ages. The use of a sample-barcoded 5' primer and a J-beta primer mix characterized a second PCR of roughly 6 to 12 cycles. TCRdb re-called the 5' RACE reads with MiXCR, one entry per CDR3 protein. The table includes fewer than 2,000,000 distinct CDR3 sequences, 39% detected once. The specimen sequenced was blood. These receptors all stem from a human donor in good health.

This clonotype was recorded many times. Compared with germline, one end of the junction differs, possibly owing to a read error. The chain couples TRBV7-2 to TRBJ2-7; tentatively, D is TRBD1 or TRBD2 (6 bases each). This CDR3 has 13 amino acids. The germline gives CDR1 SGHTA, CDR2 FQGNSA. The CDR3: CASTLGGPGEQYF. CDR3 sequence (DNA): TGTGCCAGCACCTTAGGGGGGCCGGGTGAGCAGTACTTC. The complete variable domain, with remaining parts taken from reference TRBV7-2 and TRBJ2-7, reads GAGVSQSPSNKVTEKGKDVELRCDPISGHTALYWYRQSLGQGLEFLIYFQGNSAPDKSGLPSDRFSAERTGGSVSTLTIQRTQQEDSAVYLCASTLGGPGEQYFGPGTRLTVT.

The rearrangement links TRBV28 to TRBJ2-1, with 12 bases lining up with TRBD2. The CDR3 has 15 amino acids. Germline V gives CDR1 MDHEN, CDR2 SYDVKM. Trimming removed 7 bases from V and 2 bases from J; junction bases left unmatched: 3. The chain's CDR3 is CASITSGGPYNEQFF. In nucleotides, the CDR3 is TGTGCCAGCATTACTAGCGGGGGGCCCTACAATGAGCAGTTCTTC.

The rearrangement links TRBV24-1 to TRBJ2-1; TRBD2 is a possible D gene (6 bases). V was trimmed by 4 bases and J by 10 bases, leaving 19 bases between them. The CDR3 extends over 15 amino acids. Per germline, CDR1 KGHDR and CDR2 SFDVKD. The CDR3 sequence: CATSDPSGAADEQFF. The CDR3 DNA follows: TGTGCCACCAGTGACCCATCGGGAGCCGCCGACGAGCAGTTCTTC.

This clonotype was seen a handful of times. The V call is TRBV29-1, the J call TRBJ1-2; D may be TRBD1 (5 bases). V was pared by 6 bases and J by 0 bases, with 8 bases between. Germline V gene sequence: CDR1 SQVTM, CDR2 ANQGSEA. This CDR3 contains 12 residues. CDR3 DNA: TGCAGCGTACGACAGACTAACTATGGCTACACCTTC. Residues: CSVRQTNYGYTF.

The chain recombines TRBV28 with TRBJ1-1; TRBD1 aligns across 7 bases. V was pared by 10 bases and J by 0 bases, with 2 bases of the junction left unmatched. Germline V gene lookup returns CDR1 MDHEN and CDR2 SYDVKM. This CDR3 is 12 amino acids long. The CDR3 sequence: CATDRVNTEAFF. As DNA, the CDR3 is TGTGCCACCGACAGGGTGAACACTGAAGCTTTCTTT.

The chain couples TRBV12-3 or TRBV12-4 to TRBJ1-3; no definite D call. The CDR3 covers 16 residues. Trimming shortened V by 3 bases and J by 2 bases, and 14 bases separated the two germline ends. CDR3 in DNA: TGTGCCAGCAGTTTTGAAGAGGGATTGGCTGGAAACACCATATATTTT. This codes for CASSFEEGLAGNTIYF.

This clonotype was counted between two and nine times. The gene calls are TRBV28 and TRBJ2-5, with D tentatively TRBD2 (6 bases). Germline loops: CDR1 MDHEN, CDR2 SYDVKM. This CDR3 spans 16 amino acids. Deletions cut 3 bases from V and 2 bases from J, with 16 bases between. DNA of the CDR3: TGTGCCAGCAGTTTGTTCCAGGGAGGCATGCAAGAGACCCAGTACTTC. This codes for CASSLFQGGMQETQYF.

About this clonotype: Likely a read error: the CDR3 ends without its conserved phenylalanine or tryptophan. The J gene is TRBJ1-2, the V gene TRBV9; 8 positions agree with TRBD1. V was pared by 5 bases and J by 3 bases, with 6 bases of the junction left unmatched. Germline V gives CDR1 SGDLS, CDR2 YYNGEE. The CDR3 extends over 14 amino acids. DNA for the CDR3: TGTGCCAGCAGTGAGGGACAGGCGTACTATGGCTACACCGTC. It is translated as CASSEGQAYYGYTV.

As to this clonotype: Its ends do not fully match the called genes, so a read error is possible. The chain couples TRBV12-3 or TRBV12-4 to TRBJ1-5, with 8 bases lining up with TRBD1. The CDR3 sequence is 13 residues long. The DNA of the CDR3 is TGTGCCAGCGCAGGGGGCCACAATCGGCCCCAGCATTTT. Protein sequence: CASAGGHNRPQHF.

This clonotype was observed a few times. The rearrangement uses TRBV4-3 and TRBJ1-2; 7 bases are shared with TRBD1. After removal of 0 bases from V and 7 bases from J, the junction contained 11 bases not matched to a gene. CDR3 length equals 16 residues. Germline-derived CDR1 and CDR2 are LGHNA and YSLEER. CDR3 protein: CASSQDALLRGIGYTF. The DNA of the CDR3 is TGCGCCAGCAGCCAAGATGCTTTACTCAGGGGGATTGGCTACACCTTC.

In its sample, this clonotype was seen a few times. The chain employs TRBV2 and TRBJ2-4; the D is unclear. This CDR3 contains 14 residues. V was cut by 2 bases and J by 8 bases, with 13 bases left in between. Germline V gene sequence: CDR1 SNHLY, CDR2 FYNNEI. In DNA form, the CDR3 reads TGTGCCAGCAGTGAATGGCCCCAAACGGACATTCAGTACTTC. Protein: CASSEWPQTDIQYF.

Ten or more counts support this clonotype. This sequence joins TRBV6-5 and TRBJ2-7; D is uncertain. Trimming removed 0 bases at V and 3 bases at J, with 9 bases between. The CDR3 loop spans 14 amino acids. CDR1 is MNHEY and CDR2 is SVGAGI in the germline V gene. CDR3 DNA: TGTGCCAGCAGTTACTCGCCAGGATACTACGAGCAGTACTTC. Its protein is CASSYSPGYYEQYF.

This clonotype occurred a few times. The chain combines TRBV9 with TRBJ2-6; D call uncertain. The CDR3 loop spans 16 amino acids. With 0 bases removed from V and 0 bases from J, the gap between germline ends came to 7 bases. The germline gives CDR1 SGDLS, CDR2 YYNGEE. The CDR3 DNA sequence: TGTGCCAGCAGCGTAGGTAGGGACTCTGGGGCCAACGTCCTGACTTTC. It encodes CASSVGRDSGANVLTF.

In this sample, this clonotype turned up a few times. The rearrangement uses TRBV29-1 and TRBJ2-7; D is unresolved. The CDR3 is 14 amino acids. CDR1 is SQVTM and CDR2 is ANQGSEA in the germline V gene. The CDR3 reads CRKPRPFPSYEQYF. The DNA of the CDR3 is TGCAGGAAGCCCCGTCCCTTTCCCTCCTACGAGCAGTACTTC.

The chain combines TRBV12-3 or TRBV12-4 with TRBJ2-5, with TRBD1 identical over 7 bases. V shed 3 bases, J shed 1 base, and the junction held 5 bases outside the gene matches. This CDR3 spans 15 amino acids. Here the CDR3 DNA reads TGTGCCAGCAGTTTCGCCGGACAGGCCCAAGAGACCCAGTACTTC. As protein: CASSFAGQAQETQYF.

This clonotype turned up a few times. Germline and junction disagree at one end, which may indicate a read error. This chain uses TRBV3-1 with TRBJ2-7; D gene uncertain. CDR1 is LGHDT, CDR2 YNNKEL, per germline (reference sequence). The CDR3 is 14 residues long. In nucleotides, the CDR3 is TGCGCCAGCAGCCAAGGTCTAGGGTCCTACGAGCAGTACTTC. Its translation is CASSQGLGSYEQYF.

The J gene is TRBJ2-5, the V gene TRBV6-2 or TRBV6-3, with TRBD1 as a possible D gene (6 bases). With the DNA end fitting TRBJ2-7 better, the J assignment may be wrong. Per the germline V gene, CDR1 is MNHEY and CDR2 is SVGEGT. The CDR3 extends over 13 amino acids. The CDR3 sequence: CASSYGTTDEQYF. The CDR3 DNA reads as TGTGCCAGCAGTTACGGGACAACGGACGAGCAGTACTTC.

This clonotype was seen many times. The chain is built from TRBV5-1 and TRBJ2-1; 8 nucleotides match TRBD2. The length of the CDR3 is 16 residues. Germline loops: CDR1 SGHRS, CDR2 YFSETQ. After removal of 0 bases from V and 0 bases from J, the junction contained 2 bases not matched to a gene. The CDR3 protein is CASSLDLAGSYNEQFF. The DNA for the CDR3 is TGCGCCAGCAGCTTGGACCTAGCGGGCTCCTACAATGAGCAGTTCTTC.

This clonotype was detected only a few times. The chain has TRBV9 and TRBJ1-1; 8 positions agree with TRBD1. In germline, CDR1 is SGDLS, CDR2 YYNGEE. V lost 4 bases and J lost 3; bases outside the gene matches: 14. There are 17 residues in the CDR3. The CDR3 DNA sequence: TGTGCCAGCAGCCCCCCTGGACAGGGACGTTGGGACACTGAAGCTTTCTTT. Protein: CASSPPGQGRWDTEAFF.

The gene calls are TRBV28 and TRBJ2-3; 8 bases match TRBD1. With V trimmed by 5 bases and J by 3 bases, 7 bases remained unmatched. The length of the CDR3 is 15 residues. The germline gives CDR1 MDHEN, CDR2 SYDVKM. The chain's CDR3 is CASSPYQGATDTQYF. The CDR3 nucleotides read TGTGCCAGCAGTCCCTATCAGGGGGCGACAGATACGCAGTATTTT.

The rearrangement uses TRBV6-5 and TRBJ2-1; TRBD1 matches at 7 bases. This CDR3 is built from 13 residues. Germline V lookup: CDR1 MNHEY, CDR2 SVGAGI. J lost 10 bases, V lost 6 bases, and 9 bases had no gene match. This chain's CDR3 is CASRRRQGSEQFF. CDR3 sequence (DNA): TGTGCCAGCAGGAGAAGACAGGGTTCGGAGCAGTTCTTC.

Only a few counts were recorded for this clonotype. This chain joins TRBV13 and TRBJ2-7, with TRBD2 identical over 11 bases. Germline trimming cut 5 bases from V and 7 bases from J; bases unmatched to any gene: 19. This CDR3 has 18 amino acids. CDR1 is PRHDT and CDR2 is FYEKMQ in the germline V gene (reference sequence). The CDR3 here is CASSPKFSGTSGPWEQYF. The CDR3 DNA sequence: TGTGCCAGCAGCCCCAAATTCTCCGGGACTAGCGGCCCTTGGGAGCAGTACTTC.

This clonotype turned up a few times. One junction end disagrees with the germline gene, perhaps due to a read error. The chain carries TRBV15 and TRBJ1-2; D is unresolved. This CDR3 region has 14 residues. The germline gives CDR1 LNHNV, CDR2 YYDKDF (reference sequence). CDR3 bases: TGTGCCACCAGCAGAGAGGACCGGGAGTATGACTACACCTTC. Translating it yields CATSREDREYDYTF.

Here the CDR3 reads CASRVGSTDTQYF. The CDR3 DNA reads as TGTGCCAGCAGAGTGGGGTCCACAGATACGCAGTATTTT. The chain uses TRBV2 and TRBJ2-3; D gene uncertain. Trimming took off 6 bases at V and 2 bases at J, with 9 bases between the two ends. The V gene's germline CDR1 is SNHLY and CDR2 FYNNEI. This CDR3 contains 13 residues.

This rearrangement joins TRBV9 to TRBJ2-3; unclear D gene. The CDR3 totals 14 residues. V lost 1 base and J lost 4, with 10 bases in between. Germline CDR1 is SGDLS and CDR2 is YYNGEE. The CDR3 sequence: CASSVRGAADTQYF. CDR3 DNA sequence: TGTGCCAGCAGCGTAAGAGGTGCAGCAGATACGCAGTATTTT.

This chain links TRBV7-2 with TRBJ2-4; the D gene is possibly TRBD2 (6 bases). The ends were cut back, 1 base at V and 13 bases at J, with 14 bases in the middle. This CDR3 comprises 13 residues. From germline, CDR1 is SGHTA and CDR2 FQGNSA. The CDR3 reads CASSLVGSDEQYF. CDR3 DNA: TGTGCCAGCAGCTTAGTCGGGAGTGATGAGCAGTACTTC.

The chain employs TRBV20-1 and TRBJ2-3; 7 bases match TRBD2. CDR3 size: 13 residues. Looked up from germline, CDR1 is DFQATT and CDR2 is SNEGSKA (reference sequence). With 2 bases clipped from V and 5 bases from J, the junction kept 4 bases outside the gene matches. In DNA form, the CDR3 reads TGCAGTGCTAGAATGGGGGGGGGAGATACGCAGTATTTT. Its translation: CSARMGGGDTQYF.